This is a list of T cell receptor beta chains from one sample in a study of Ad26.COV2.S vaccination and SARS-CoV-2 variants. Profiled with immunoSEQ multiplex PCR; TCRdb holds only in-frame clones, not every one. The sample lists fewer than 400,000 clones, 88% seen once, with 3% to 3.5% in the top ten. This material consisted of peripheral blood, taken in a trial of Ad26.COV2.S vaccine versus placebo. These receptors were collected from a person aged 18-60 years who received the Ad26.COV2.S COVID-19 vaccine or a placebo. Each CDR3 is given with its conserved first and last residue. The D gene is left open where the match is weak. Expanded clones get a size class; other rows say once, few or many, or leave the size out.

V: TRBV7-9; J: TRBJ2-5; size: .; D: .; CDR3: CASSLSVVRQETQYF; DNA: TGTGCCAGCAGCTTATCAGTGGTACGCCAAGAGACCCAGTACTTC
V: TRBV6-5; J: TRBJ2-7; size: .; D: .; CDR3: CASSRGISGEQYF; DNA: TGTGCCAGCAGTCGGGGCATCTCGGGCGAGCAGTACTTC
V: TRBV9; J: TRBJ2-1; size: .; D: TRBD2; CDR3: CASSVAGGPYNEQFF; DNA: TGTGCCAGCAGCGTAGCGGGGGGGCCGTACAATGAGCAGTTCTTC
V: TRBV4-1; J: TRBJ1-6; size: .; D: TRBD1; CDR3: CASSQGYRQGLPLHF; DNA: TGCGCCAGCAGCCAAGGATATAGACAGGGTCTCCCCCTCCACTTT
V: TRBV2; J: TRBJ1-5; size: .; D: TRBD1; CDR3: CASRKTGTENQPQHF; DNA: TGTGCCAGCAGAAAAACCGGGACAGAAAATCAGCCCCAGCATTTT
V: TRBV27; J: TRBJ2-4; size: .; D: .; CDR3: CASSPSRVGIQYF; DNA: TGTGCCAGCAGTCCTTCAAGGGTTGGCATTCAGTACTTC
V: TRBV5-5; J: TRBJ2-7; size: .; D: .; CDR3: CASRTGTSRYEQYF; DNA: TGTGCCAGCAGGACAGGGACTAGTAGGTACGAGCAGTACTTC
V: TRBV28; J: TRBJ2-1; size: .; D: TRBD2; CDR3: CASRIGLAGDPEQFF; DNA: TGTGCCAGCAGAATCGGACTAGCGGGGGATCCTGAGCAGTTCTTC
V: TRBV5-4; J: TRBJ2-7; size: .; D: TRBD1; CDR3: CASSLGQGAYEQYF; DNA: TGTGCCAGCAGCCTAGGACAGGGGGCATACGAGCAGTACTTC
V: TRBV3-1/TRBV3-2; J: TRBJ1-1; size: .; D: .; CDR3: CASSQDIHLQGDTEAFF; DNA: TGTGCCAGCAGCCAAGACATCCATCTCCAGGGAGACACTGAAGCTTTCTTT
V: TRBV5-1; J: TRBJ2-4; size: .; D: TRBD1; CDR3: CASSLARTGENIQYF; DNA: TGCGCCAGCAGCTTGGCCAGGACAGGCGAAAACATTCAGTACTTC
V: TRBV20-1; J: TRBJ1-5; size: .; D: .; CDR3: CSASSGAKYQPQHF; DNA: TGCAGTGCTAGTTCGGGGGCAAAGTATCAGCCCCAGCATTTT
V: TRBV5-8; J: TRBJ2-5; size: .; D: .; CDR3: CASSVEWASSFQETQYF; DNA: TGTGCCAGCAGCGTGGAATGGGCTAGCAGTTTCCAAGAGACCCAGTACTTC
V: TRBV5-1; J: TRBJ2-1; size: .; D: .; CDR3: CASSLEGAGGEQFF; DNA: TGCGCCAGCAGCTTGGAAGGAGCGGGCGGGGAGCAGTTCTTC
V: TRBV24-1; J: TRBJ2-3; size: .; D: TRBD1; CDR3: CATGGQGGTDTQYF; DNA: TGTGCCACCGGGGGACAGGGAGGGACAGATACGCAGTATTTT
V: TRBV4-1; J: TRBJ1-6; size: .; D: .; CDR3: CASSQDTSTGRFYNSPLHF; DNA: TGCGCCAGCAGCCAAGATACTAGTACGGGGAGATTCTATAATTCACCCCTCCACTTT
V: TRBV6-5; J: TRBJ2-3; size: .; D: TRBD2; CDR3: CASSFGLAGGLDTQYF; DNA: TGTGCCAGCAGTTTCGGACTAGCGGGGGGGCTGGATACGCAGTATTTT
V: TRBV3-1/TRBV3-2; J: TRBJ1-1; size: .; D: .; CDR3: CASSPPGRRRGTEAFF; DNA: TGTGCCAGCAGCCCTCCAGGACGGCGGCGGGGGACTGAAGCTTTCTTT
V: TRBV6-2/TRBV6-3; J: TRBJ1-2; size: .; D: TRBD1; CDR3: CASSPEGTGGIHGYTF; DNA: TGTGCCAGCAGCCCTGAAGGGACAGGGGGAATTCATGGCTACACCTTC
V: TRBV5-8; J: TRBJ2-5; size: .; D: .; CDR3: CASSRRGGYQETQYF; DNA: TGTGCCAGCAGCCGAAGGGGGGGGTACCAAGAGACCCAGTACTTC
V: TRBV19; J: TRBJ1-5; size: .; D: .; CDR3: CASSPLGVNQPQHF; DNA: TGTGCCAGTAGTCCCCTTGGGGTCAATCAGCCCCAGCATTTT
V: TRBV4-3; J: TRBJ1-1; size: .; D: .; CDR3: CASSFSGVNTEAFF; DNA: TGCGCCAGCAGCTTCTCAGGCGTTAACACTGAAGCTTTCTTT
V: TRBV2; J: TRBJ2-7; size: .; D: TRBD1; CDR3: CASSEMVAGQGVYEQYF; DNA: TGTGCCAGCAGTGAAATGGTCGCAGGACAGGGAGTTTACGAGCAGTACTTC
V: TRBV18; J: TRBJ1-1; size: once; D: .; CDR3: CASSPPMKGGTEAFF; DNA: TGTGCCAGCTCACCACCGATGAAGGGAGGCACTGAAGCTTTCTTT
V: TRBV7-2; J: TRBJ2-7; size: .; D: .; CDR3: CASSLGLSAFYEQYF; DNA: TGTGCCAGCAGCTTAGGGCTCTCCGCGTTCTACGAGCAGTACTTC
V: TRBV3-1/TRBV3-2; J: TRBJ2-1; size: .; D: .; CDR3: CASSQAGEQFF; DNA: TGTGCCAGCAGCCAAGCTGGGGAGCAGTTCTTC
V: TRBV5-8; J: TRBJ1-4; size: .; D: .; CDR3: CASSRDILSEKLFF; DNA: TGTGCCAGCAGCAGAGACATCCTTAGTGAAAAACTGTTTTTT
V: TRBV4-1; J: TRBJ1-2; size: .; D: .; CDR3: CASSQESPGWYYGYTF; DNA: TGCGCCAGCAGCCAAGAGTCGCCAGGGTGGTACTATGGCTACACCTTC
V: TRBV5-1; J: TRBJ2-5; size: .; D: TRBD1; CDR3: CASSHPGTGDLGETQYF; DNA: TGCGCCAGCAGCCATCCCGGGACAGGGGATTTGGGAGAGACCCAGTACTTC
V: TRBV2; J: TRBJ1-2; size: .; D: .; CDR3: CASSFQRTNYGYTF; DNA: TGTGCCAGCAGTTTCCAACGAACCAACTATGGCTACACCTTC
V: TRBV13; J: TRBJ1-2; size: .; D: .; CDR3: CASSLPEASGYTF; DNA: TGTGCCAGCAGCTTGCCCGAGGCGTCTGGCTACACCTTC
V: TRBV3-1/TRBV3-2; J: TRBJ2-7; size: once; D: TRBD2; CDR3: CASSQARGDEQYF; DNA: TGTGCCAGCAGCCAAGCTCGGGGGGACGAGCAGTACTTC
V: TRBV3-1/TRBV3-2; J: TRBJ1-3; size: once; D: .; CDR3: CASSSWGFAGNTIYF; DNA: TGTGCCAGCTCTAGCTGGGGGTTTGCTGGAAACACCATATATTTT
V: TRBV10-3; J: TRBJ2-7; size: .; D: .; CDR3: CAIAGHSYEQYF; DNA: TGTGCCATCGCGGGACACAGCTACGAGCAGTACTTC
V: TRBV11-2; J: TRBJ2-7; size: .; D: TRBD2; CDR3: CASSPRTERGPYEQYF; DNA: TGTGCCAGCAGCCCGCGGACTGAGCGGGGACCTTACGAGCAGTACTTC
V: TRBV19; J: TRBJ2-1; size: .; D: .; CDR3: CASSISLGNNEQFF; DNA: TGTGCCAGTAGTATAAGCCTCGGGAACAATGAGCAGTTCTTC
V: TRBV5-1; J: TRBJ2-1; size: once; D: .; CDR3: CASSLQSSYNEQFF; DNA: TGCGCCAGCAGCTTACAGTCTTCCTACAATGAGCAGTTCTTC
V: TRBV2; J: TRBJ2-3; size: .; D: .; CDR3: CASSEGETTQYF; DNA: TGTGCCAGCAGTGAGGGTGAGACTACGCAGTATTTT
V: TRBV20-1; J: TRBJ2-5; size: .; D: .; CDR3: CSASPGGWASRETQYF; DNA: TGCAGTGCTAGTCCCGGCGGTTGGGCGAGCCGGGAGACCCAGTACTTC
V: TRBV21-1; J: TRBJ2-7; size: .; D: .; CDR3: CATPGTDSYEQYF; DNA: TGTGCCACCCCCGGGACTGACTCCTACGAGCAGTACTTC
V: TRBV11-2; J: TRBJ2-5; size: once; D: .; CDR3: CASSPWTEQETQYF; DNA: TGTGCCAGCAGCCCTTGGACAGAGCAAGAGACCCAGTACTTC
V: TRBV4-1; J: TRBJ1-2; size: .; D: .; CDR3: CASSQETGYPGYTF; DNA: TGCGCCAGCAGCCAAGAAACAGGGTACCCTGGCTACACCTTC